This T cell receptor (beta chain) is drawn from a study of cytomegalovirus exposure and HLA in healthy donors. This CDR3 is built from 13 residues. The germline V gene has CDR1 SEHNR and CDR2 FQNEAQ (reference sequence). V was clipped by 3 bases and J by 6 bases, with 11 bases between them. With regard to this clone: The antigen remains unidentified.

The PCR ran on 60 Vbeta and 13 Jbeta primers. Assay used: immunoSEQ multiplex PCR; TCRdb lists only in-frame clones, some missing. The sample lists about 130,000 clones; roughly four fifths were seen once. General study points: A later analysis reportedly found fewer N-insertions in an Asian-associated ancestry cluster than the roughly 670-donor mean. Looking again later, the authors saw that most CMV-associated TCR beta chains seemed HLA-restricted. The study dropped some indistinguishable V segments, TRBV6-2 and TRBV6-3 among them.

The sample comprised PBMCs. V and J are TRBV7-9 and TRBJ1-2; perhaps TRBD1 as D (6 bases). This sequence originates from a woman aged 45 to 65 in good health and CMV-seropositive. The CDR3 sequence is CASSLKGGHGYTF. The CDR3 DNA follows: TGTGCCAGCAGCTTGAAAGGGGGTCATGGCTACACCTTC.